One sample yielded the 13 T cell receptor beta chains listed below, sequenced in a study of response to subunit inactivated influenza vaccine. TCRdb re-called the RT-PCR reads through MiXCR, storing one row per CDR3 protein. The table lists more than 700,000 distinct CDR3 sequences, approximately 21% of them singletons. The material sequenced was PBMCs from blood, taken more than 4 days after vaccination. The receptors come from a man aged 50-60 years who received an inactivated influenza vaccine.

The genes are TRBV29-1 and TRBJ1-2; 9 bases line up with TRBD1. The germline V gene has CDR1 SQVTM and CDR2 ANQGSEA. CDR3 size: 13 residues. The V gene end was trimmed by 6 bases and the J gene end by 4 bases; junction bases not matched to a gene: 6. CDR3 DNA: TGCAGCGTCAAACAGGGGGCCTTCTATGGCTACACCTTC. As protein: CSVKQGAFYGYTF.

The CDR3 coding sequence is TGTGCCAGCTTAGTCCGACGGAGGGAGGTAGGAGAGACCCAGTACTTC. The encoded protein is CASLVRRREVGETQYF. This sequence joins TRBV28 and TRBJ2-5; possibly TRBD2 for D (6 bases). The germline V and J ends were trimmed by 8 bases and 4 bases, with 23 bases remaining between them. Germline CDR1 and CDR2: MDHEN and SYDVKM. The CDR3 covers 16 residues.

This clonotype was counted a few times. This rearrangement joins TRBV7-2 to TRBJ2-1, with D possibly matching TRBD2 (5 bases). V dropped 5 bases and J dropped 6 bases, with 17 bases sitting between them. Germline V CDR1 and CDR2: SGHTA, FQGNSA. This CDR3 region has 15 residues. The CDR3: CASSPGIFPGNEQFF. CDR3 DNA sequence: TGTGCCAGCAGCCCCGGGATTTTCCCTGGCAATGAGCAGTTCTTC.

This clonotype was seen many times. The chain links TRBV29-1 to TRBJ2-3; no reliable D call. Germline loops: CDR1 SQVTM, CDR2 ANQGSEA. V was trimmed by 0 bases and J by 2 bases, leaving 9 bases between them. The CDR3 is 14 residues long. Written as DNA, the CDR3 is TGCAGCGTTGAAGACAGAAGCTTCACAGATACGCAGTATTTT. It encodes CSVEDRSFTDTQYF.

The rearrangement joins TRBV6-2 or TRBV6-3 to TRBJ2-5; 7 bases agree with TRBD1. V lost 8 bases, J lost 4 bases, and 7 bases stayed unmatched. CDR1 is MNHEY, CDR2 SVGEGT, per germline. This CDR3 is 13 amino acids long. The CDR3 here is CASARQGIETQYF. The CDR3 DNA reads TGTGCCAGCGCTCGACAGGGAATAGAGACCCAGTACTTC.

Here the CDR3 DNA reads TGTGCCAGCAGTTTATTGGGGGTGGGAGGGGCCAACGTCCTGACTTTC. Amino acids: CASSLLGVGGANVLTF. This chain uses TRBV28 with TRBJ2-6; tentatively, D is TRBD1 or TRBD2 (5 bases each). There are 16 residues in the CDR3. Germline values: CDR1 MDHEN, CDR2 SYDVKM. Trimming removed 1 base from V and 4 bases from J, with 11 bases in between.

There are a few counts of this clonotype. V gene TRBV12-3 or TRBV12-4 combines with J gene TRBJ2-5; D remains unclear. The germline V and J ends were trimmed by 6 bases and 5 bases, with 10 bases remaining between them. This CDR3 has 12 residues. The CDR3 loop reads CASSRPPETQYF. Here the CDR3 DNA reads TGTGCCAGCAGCCGCCCCCCGGAGACCCAGTACTTC.

The CDR3 reads CASSLFAGQPNNEQFF. The CDR3 region has the DNA TGTGCCAGCAGTTTATTCGCGGGACAGCCAAACAATGAGCAGTTCTTC. This chain joins TRBV12-3 or TRBV12-4 and TRBJ2-1; tentatively, D is TRBD1 (7 bases). The V and J ends lost 2 bases and 5 bases respectively, with 16 bases between them. The CDR3 is made up of 16 amino acids.

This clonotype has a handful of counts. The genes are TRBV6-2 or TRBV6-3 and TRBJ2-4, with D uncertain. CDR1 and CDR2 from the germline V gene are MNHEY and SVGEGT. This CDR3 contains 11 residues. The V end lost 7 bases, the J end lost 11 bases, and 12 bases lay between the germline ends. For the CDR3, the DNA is TGTGCCAGCACCTCACGATTCGTTCAGTACTTC. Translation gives CASTSRFVQYF.

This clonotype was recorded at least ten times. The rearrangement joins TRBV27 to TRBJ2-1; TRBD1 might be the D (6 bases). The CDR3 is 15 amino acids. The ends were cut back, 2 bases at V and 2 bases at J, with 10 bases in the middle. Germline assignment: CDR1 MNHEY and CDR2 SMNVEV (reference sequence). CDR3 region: CASSLGAGAYNEQFF. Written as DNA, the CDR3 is TGTGCCAGCAGTTTAGGGGCAGGGGCCTACAATGAGCAGTTCTTC.

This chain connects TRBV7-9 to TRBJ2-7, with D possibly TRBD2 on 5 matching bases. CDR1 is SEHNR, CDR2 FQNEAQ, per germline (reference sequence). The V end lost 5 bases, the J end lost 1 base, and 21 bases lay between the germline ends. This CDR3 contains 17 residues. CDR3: CASSPRPRVEKSYEQYF. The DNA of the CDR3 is TGTGCCAGCAGCCCCCGTCCGCGGGTAGAGAAATCCTACGAGCAGTACTTC.

The CDR3 is CASSPQVTSYEQYF. The CDR3 coding sequence is TGCGCCAGCAGCCCACAGGTGACCTCCTACGAGCAGTACTTC. The rearrangement joins TRBV5-1 to TRBJ2-7; perhaps TRBD1 as D (5 bases). There are 14 residues in the CDR3. CDR1 and CDR2 from the germline V gene are SGHRS and YFSETQ. Trimming pared 4 bases from V and 0 bases from J, leaving 11 bases between.

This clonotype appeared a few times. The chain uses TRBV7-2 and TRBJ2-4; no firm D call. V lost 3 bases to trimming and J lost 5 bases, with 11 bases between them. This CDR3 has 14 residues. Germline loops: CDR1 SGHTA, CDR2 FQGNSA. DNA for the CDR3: TGTGCCAGCAGCTTCCTTGGACGGGAAAACATTCAGTACTTC. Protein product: CASSFLGRENIQYF. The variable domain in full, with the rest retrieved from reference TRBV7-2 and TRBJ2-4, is GAGVSQSPSNKVTEKGKDVELRCDPISGHTALYWYRQSLGQGLEFLIYFQGNSAPDKSGLPSDRFSAERTGGSVSTLTIQRTQQEDSAVYLCASSFLGRENIQYFGAGTRLSVL.